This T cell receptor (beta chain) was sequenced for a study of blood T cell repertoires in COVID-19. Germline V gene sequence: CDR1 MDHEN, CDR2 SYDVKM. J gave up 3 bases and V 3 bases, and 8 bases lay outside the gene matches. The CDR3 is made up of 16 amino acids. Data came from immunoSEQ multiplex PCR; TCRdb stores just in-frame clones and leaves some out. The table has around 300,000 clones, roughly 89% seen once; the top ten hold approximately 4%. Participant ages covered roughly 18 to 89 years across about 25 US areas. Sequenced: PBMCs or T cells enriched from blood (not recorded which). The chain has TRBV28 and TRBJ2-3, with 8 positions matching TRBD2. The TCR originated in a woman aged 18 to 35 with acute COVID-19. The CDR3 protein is CASSFTWTSWTDTQYF. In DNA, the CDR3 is TGTGCCAGCAGTTTCACCTGGACTAGCTGGACAGATACGCAGTATTTT.